This T cell receptor beta chain was captured by sequencing in a study of blood T cell repertoires in COVID-19. Study-wide background: T cells, B-cell-depleted T cells, or PBMCs supplied cDNA or gDNA.

Germline V gene lookup returns CDR1 SGHTA and CDR2 FQGNSA. The J segment lost 8 bases and the V segment lost 4 bases, leaving 5 bases of the junction unmatched. The CDR3 spans 14 residues. Clones were read by immunoSEQ multiplex PCR, and TCRdb kept only the in-frame ones, dropping some. The repertoire holds over 100,000 clones, 65% to 85% seen once, with over 3% in the top ten. The sample taken for sequencing was PBMCs or T cells enriched from blood (not recorded which). The source is a woman in her 30s who had recovered from COVID-19. The chain uses TRBV7-2 and TRBJ2-4; 10 bases are shared with TRBD1. For the CDR3, the DNA is TGTGCCAGCAGCTCCGGGACAGGGGTATACATTCAGTACTTC. It encodes CASSSGTGVYIQYF.